These 27 T cell receptor beta chains were sequenced from one sample in a study of blood T cell repertoires in COVID-19. Sequenced by immunoSEQ multiplex PCR; TCRdb stores in-frame clones only, minus some. The sample carries some 100,000 clones, roughly nine tenths recorded once. Sequencing used peripheral blood. The source is a man in his fifties or sixties with acute or convalescent COVID-19.

The chain employs TRBV6-1 and TRBJ2-3; 7 bases are a match to TRBD2. V gave up 2 bases and J gave up 5 bases; unmatched junction bases: 10. The CDR3 is 16 amino acids. The germline CDR1 and CDR2 sequences are MNHNS and SASEGT. The CDR3 reads CASSERRPSGQDTQYF. CDR3 nucleotides: TGTGCCAGCAGTGAACGGCGGCCTAGCGGACAAGATACGCAGTATTTT.

J is TRBJ2-3 and V is TRBV7-2, with 15 bases identical to TRBD2. The V gene end was trimmed by 5 bases and the J gene end by 4 bases; junction bases not matched to a gene: 10. CDR3 length: 18 residues. The V gene's germline CDR1 is SGHTA and CDR2 FQGNSA. CDR3 loop: CASSGWTSGRARADTQYF. CDR3 DNA: TGTGCCAGCAGCGGATGGACTAGCGGGAGGGCCAGGGCAGATACGCAGTATTTT.

The V call is TRBV11-3, the J call TRBJ2-1; the match to TRBD2 covers 10 bases. The CDR3 runs 16 residues. In germline, CDR1 is SGHNT, CDR2 YENEEA. V lost 5 bases, J lost 7 bases, and 11 bases stayed unmatched. CDR3 bases: TGTGCCAGCAGCCCGAGAAGCGGGAGGGGGGGTAATGAGCAGTTCTTC. Its protein product is CASSPRSGRGGNEQFF.

The V gene is TRBV11-2, the J gene TRBJ1-2; 8 positions match TRBD1. Germline V lookup: CDR1 SGHAT, CDR2 FQNNGV. This CDR3 is 17 amino acids long. The V and J ends lost 1 base and 6 bases, in that order; junction bases with no gene match: 13. For the CDR3, the DNA is TGTGCCAGCAGCTTAGCCCCTCTGGCAGGGGGCAAAAATGGCTACACCTTC. It codes for CASSLAPLAGGKNGYTF.

V is TRBV7-8 and J is TRBJ1-5, with D unclear. V lost 0 bases and J 3 bases, leaving 15 bases between the germline ends. CDR1 and CDR2 (germline): SGHVS, FQNEAQ. The CDR3 runs 17 residues. The CDR3 is CASSLAVGAVINQPQHF. The CDR3 DNA reads as TGTGCCAGCAGCTTAGCCGTTGGAGCCGTTATCAATCAGCCCCAGCATTTT.

The CDR3 spells CASSYPGQGNTGELFF. The CDR3 DNA reads as TGTGCCAGCAGTTATCCGGGACAGGGGAACACCGGGGAGCTGTTTTTT. V gene TRBV5-4 combines with J gene TRBJ2-2, with 9 bases identical to TRBD1. This CDR3 region has 16 residues. Germline trimming cut 5 bases from V and 1 base from J; bases unmatched to any gene: 6. Germline-derived CDR1 and CDR2 are SGHNT and YYREEE (reference sequence).

This chain links TRBV2 with TRBJ1-1; D uncertain. Per the germline V gene, CDR1 is SNHLY and CDR2 is FYNNEI. This CDR3 region has 14 residues. Trimming removed 10 bases at V and 0 bases at J, with 15 bases between. This chain's CDR3 is CATTREGMNTEAFF. The CDR3 bases are TGTGCCACCACACGAGAGGGTATGAACACTGAAGCTTTCTTT.

The CDR3 region has the DNA TGTGCCAGCAGGGCAACAGGGGTCGGAACCTATGGCTACACCTTC. This codes for CASRATGVGTYGYTF. V usage is TRBV2 and J usage is TRBJ1-2; 7 bases are a match to TRBD1. The CDR3 runs to 15 residues. The germline V gene has CDR1 SNHLY and CDR2 FYNNEI. Trimming at V came to 6 bases and at J to 4 bases, leaving 11 bases not matched to a gene. Full variable domain (remainder filled in from reference TRBV2 and TRBJ1-2): EPEVTQTPSHQVTQMGQEVILRCVPISNHLYFYWYRQILGQKVEFLVSFYNNEISEKSEIFDDQFSVERPDGSNFTLKIRSTKLEDSAMYFCASRATGVGTYGYTFGSGTRLTVV.

The chain combines TRBV11-3 with TRBJ1-1; D is ambiguous. The CDR3 contains 12 residues. Germline assignment: CDR1 SGHNT and CDR2 YENEEA. The V and J ends lost 0 bases and 11 bases respectively, with 10 bases between them. The CDR3 protein is CASSLDGRSAFF. CDR3 nucleotide sequence: TGTGCCAGCAGCTTAGACGGCAGGTCGGCTTTCTTT. Variable domain in full (rest from reference TRBV11-3 and TRBJ1-1): EAGVVQSPRYKIIEKKQPVAFWCNPISGHNTLYWYLQNLGQGPELLIRYENEEAVDDSQLPKDRFSAERLKGVDSTLKIQPAELGDSAVYLCASSLDGRSAFFGQGTRLTVV.

This clone was recorded a few times. The gene calls are TRBV19 and TRBJ2-2, with D possibly being TRBD1 (5 bases). The germline gives CDR1 LNHDA, CDR2 SQIVND (reference sequence). The ends were cut back, 1 base at V and 8 bases at J, with 5 bases in the middle. This CDR3 contains 12 residues. The CDR3 region has the DNA TGTGCCAGTAGTATAGGGACAGGGGAGCTGTTTTTT. Translated: CASSIGTGELFF.

The J gene is TRBJ2-5, the V gene TRBV9, with 8 positions matching TRBD1. J lost 4 bases, V lost 2 bases, and 4 bases had no gene match. Per the germline V gene, CDR1 is SGDLS and CDR2 is YYNGEE. CDR3 length: 14 amino acids. The CDR3 DNA sequence: TGTGCCAGCAGCGTTCAGGGGGCTGGAGAGACCCAGTACTTC. Translating gives CASSVQGAGETQYF.

This clone appeared a single time. The chain uses TRBV5-1 and TRBJ1-4; a possible D gene is TRBD1 (5 bases). Germline CDR1 is SGHRS and CDR2 is YFSETQ. This CDR3 has 15 residues. Trimming removed 4 bases at V and 6 bases at J, with 16 bases between. The CDR3, as DNA: TGCGCCAGCAGCCTGGACGGGGGGAGAGATGAAAAACTGTTTTTT. This encodes CASSLDGGRDEKLFF.

This chain uses TRBV7-9 with TRBJ1-2, with a weak D call TRBD1 (6 bases). Germline V gene sequence: CDR1 SEHNR, CDR2 FQNEAQ (reference sequence). The CDR3 has 16 residues. V was pared by 0 bases and J by 7 bases, with 18 bases between. CDR3: CASSLATGGATVGYTF. CDR3 nucleotides: TGTGCCAGCAGCTTAGCAACGGGGGGGGCTACAGTTGGCTACACCTTC.

The J gene is TRBJ2-3, the V gene TRBV29-1; 12 bases align to TRBD2. This CDR3 region has 13 residues. The trim removed 7 bases at V and 6 bases at J, leaving 5 bases unmatched. From germline, CDR1 is SQVTM and CDR2 ANQGSEA. The DNA of the CDR3 is TGCAGCGCCGGACTAGCGGGAAGGGATACGCAGTATTTT. Its translation is CSAGLAGRDTQYF.

This clone was recorded only once. The gene calls are TRBV19 and TRBJ2-1; 7 bases line up with TRBD1. The CDR3 extends over 16 amino acids. V lost 0 bases, J lost 4 bases, and 6 bases stayed unmatched. Germline loops: CDR1 LNHDA, CDR2 SQIVND (reference sequence). The DNA for the CDR3 is TGTGCCAGTAGTATAGATAGACAGGGACCGTACAATGAGCAGTTCTTC. Translated: CASSIDRQGPYNEQFF.

The rearrangement joins TRBV19 to TRBJ1-1, with 10 nucleotides matching TRBD1. The V segment lost 4 bases and the J segment 5 bases; nucleotides outside the gene matches: 4. Germline V gene sequence: CDR1 LNHDA, CDR2 SQIVND (reference sequence). This CDR3 region has 14 residues. CDR3 protein: CASSNRDRGTEAFF. The CDR3 region has the DNA TGTGCCAGTAGTAACCGGGACAGGGGAACTGAAGCTTTCTTT.

This clone was seen only a few times. The chain is built from TRBV27 and TRBJ2-1; D gene unclear. V was shortened by 0 bases and J by 9 bases, with 15 bases between the two germline ends. CDR3 length: 15 residues. Germline V gene data show CDR1 as MNHEY and CDR2 as SMNVEV (reference sequence). For the CDR3, the DNA is TGTGCCAGCAGTTTATCTCAGGTAGTTGGGCGTGAGCAGTTCTTC. It yields the protein CASSLSQVVGREQFF.

V gene TRBV24-1 combines with J gene TRBJ1-2, with 7 positions matching TRBD1. CDR1 is KGHDR, CDR2 SFDVKD, per germline. This CDR3 has 14 residues. V lost 7 bases, J lost 7 bases, and 11 bases stayed unmatched. CDR3: CATRAGGNLSGYTF. In nucleotides, the CDR3 is TGTGCCACCAGGGCAGGGGGAAATCTTAGTGGCTACACCTTC.

The CDR3 DNA sequence: TGCAGTGCTAGAGATTTAGAGCCCCAGCATTTT. It codes for CSARDLEPQHF. The rearrangement uses TRBV20-1 and TRBJ1-5; D unresolved. Trimming shortened V by 0 bases and J by 8 bases, and 5 bases separated the two germline ends. From germline, CDR1 is DFQATT and CDR2 SNEGSKA (reference sequence). CDR3 length: 11 residues.

This chain joins TRBV24-1 and TRBJ1-4; 11 bases are shared with TRBD1. The CDR3 extends over 15 amino acids. The V gene's germline CDR1 is KGHDR and CDR2 SFDVKD. Trimming removed 6 bases from V and 5 bases from J; junction bases left unmatched: 4. The chain's CDR3 is CATSRTGGANEKLFF. DNA for the CDR3: TGTGCCACCAGTCGGACAGGGGGCGCGAATGAAAAACTGTTTTTT.

This clone was counted between two and nine times. The chain joins TRBV24-1 to TRBJ1-2, with 10 positions matching TRBD1. There are 15 residues in the CDR3. With V trimmed by 4 bases and J by 8 bases, 9 bases remained unmatched. Germline CDR1 KGHDR, CDR2 SFDVKD. CDR3 sequence: CATSDPRQGAEGYTF. CDR3 coding DNA: TGTGCCACCAGTGACCCTCGACAGGGGGCGGAGGGCTACACCTTC.

In nucleotides, the CDR3 is TGTGCTAGTGTAGAAAGGGGGAACACTGAAGCTTTCTTT. Translation gives CASVERGNTEAFF. This chain connects TRBV12-5 to TRBJ1-1, with TRBD1 as a possible D gene (5 bases). Per germline, CDR1 LGHNT and CDR2 FRNRAP. V gave up 7 bases and J gave up 1 base, with 10 bases separating them. This CDR3 spans 13 amino acids.

The V gene is TRBV18, the J gene TRBJ2-3; D uncertain. The CDR3 runs 13 residues. Germline V gives CDR1 KGHSH, CDR2 LQKENI. Trimming left V 5 bases short and J 2 bases short, with 8 bases between. The CDR3 sequence is CASSSGYTDTQYF. The DNA of the CDR3 is TGTGCCAGCTCATCAGGATACACAGATACGCAGTATTTT. The entire variable domain, with the rest obtained from reference TRBV18 and TRBJ2-3, is as follows: NAGVMQNPRHLVRRRGQEARLRCSPMKGHSHVYWYRQLPEEGLKFMVYLQKENIIDESGMPKERFSAEFPKEGPSILRIQQVVRGDSAAYFCASSSGYTDTQYFGPGTRLTVL.

This clone has only one observation. The V gene is TRBV2, the J gene TRBJ1-6, with D maybe TRBD1 (5 bases). V was clipped by 8 bases and J by 7 bases, with 18 bases between them. In germline, CDR1 is SNHLY, CDR2 FYNNEI. The CDR3 consists of 15 residues. The CDR3 DNA sequence: TGTGCCAGCGGGGGAGGAGGGGTTGAGAATTCACCCCTCCACTTT. Its protein product is CASGGGGVENSPLHF.

The chain is built from TRBV29-1 and TRBJ2-2; 7 nucleotides agree with TRBD1. V lost 0 bases, J lost 2 bases, and 9 bases stayed unmatched. This CDR3 comprises 17 residues. Germline CDR1 and CDR2: SQVTM and ANQGSEA. The CDR3 reads CSVEDDRDSLNTGELFF. Written as DNA, the CDR3 is TGCAGCGTTGAAGATGACCGGGACAGCCTAAACACCGGGGAGCTGTTTTTT.

The chain employs TRBV28 and TRBJ2-7; possible D gene TRBD2, 6 bases. Germline V CDR1 and CDR2: MDHEN, SYDVKM. The CDR3 extends over 16 amino acids. Trimming removed 5 bases at V and 6 bases at J, with 23 bases between. CDR3 DNA: TGTGCCAGCAGTGGAAAGTGGGGCAGCCCGGGGGTCGAGCAGTACGTC. This gives the protein CASSGKWGSPGVEQYV.

J is TRBJ2-7 and V is TRBV27; 8 nucleotides match TRBD1. CDR3 length: 12 amino acids. Germline values: CDR1 MNHEY, CDR2 SMNVEV (reference sequence). After removal of 4 bases from V and 12 bases from J, the junction contained 8 bases not matched to a gene. CDR3 DNA: TGTGCCAGCAGTTCCCCAGGGGGCTTACGGTACGTC. Translating gives CASSSPGGLRYV.